This T cell receptor beta chain emerged from a study of blood T cell repertoires in COVID-19. Study as a whole: COVID-19 samples from acute and convalescent phases originated in the United States, Italy and Spain. Nucleic acid was either cDNA or gDNA, and it came from T cells, B-cell-depleted T cells, or PBMCs.

CDR3 length equals 15 residues. The germline gives CDR1 MGHRA, CDR2 YSYEKL. Trimming cost V 4 bases and J 5 bases; bases outside gene matches: 7. Original data processing: Researchers report that nucleated cell counts were estimated from reference gene primer amplification. Repertoires were generated with immunoSEQ multiplex PCR, while TCRdb's copy carries only in-frame clones and drops some. That table gives V, J and clone size, and the DNA gave D and trimming. There are around 170,000 clones in the sample; 70% to 90% occur only once, and roughly 2.9% lies in the top ten. Source material: peripheral blood. This chain links TRBV4-1 with TRBJ1-4; 7 bases fit TRBD1. This sequence was found in a woman aged 25 to 45 with active or convalescent COVID-19. The DNA of the CDR3 is TGCGCCAGCAGCCCTAGGGGGACAGTGAATGAAAAACTGTTTTTT. Its protein is CASSPRGTVNEKLFF.